This T cell receptor (beta chain) was identified in a study of blood T cells in healthy people across ages. From germline, CDR1 is SGHRS and CDR2 YFSETQ. This CDR3 comprises 15 residues. J gave up 6 bases and V 4 bases, and 5 bases lay outside the gene matches. A second PCR of about 7 to 12 cycles used a sample-barcoded 5' primer and a J-beta primer mix. TCRdb independently ran MiXCR on the 5' RACE reads; one entry per CDR3 protein. The sample has a few hundred thousand distinct CDR3 sequences, 27% seen once. Isolated per sample were at least 7 million PBMCs. Study outcomes and limitations: The recorded TCR beta diversity per million T cells decreased in a roughly linear manner with age. Naive T cell percentage by flow cytometry tracked strongly with beta diversity. More naive CD4+ cells and higher diversity were found in long-lived than in aged donors.

On this clonotype itself: Antigen: not known.

What was sequenced was blood. The gene calls are TRBV5-1 and TRBJ2-5; 14 bases map to TRBD2. The TCR originated in a woman in her 70s in good health. CDR3 region: CASSMGLAGVKTQYF. The CDR3 DNA reads as TGCGCCAGCAGCATGGGACTAGCGGGAGTGAAGACCCAGTACTTC.